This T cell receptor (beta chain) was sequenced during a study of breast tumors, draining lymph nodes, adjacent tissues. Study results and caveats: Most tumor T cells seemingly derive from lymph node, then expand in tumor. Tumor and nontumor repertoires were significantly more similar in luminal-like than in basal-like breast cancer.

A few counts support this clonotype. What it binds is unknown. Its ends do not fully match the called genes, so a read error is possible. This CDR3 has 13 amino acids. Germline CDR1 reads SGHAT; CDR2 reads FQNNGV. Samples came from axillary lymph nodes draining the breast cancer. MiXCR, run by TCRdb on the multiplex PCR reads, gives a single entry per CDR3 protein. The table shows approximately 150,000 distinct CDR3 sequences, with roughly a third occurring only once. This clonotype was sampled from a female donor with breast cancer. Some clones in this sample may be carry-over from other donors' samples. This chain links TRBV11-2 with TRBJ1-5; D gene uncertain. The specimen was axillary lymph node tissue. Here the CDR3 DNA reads TGTGCCAGCAGCTTAGGAAGCAATCCGCCCCAGCATTTT. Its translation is CASSLGSNPPQHF. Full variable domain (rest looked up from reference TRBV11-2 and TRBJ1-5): EAGVAQSPRYKIIEKRQSVAFWCNPISGHATLYWYQQILGQGPKLLIQFQNNGVVDDSQLPKDRFSAERLKGVDSTLKIQPAKLEDSAVYLCASSLGSNPPQHFGDGTRLSIL.